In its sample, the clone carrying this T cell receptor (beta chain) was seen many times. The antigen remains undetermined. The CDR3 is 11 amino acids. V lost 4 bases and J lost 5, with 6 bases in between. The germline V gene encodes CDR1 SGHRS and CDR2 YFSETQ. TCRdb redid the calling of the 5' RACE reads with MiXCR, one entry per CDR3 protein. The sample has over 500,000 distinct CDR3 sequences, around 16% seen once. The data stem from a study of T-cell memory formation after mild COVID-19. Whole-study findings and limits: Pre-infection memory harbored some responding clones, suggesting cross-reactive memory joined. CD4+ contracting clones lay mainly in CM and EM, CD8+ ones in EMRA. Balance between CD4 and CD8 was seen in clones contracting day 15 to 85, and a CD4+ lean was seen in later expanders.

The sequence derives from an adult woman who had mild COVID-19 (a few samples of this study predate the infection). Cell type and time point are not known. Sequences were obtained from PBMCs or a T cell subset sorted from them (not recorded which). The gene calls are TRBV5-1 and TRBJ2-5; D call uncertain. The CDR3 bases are TGCGCCAGCAGCGCGAGCGAGACCCAGTACTTC. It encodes CASSASETQYF. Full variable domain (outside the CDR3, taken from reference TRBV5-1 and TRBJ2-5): KAGVTQTPRYLIKTRGQQVTLSCSPISGHRSVSWYQQTPGQGLQFLFEYFSETQRNKGNFPGRFSGRQFSNSRSEMNVSTLELGDSALYLCASSASETQYFGPGTRLLVL.